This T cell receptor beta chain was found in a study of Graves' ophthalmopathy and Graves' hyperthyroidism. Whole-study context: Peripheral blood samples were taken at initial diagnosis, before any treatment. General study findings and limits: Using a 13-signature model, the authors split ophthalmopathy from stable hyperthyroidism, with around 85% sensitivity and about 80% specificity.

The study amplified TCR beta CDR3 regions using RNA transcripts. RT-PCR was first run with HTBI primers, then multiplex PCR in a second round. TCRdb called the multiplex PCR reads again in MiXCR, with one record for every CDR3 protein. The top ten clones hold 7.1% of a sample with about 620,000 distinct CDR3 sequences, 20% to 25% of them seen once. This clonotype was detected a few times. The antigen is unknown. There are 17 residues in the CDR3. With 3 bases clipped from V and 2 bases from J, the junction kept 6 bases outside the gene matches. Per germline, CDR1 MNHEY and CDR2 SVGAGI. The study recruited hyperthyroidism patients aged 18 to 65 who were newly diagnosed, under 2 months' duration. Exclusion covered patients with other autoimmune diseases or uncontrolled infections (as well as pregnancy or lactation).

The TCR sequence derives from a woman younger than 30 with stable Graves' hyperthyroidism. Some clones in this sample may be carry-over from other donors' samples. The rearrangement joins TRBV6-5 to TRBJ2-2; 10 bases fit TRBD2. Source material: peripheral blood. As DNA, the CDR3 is TGTGCCAGCAGTTATTCTAGCGGGGGAGTTAACACCGGGGAGCTGTTTTTT. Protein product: CASSYSSGGVNTGELFF.